This paragraph reports one T cell receptor (beta chain). Its target is unknown. The time point is: week 47, end of study. Vaccination used 300 ug of mutant IDH1 20-mer peptide per dose, with topical imiquimod. The data are from a study of a mutant IDH1 vaccine in newly diagnosed glioma. Repertoires were generated with immunoSEQ multiplex PCR, while TCRdb's copy carries only in-frame clones and drops some. Of tens of thousands of clones listed, more than 75% are singletons. The sample was PBMCs, taken from a glioma patient whose treatment included an IDH1 peptide vaccine. This TCR was recovered from a middle-aged man with glioma. Some clones in this sample may be carry-over from other donors' samples.

The CDR3 is CAISESDSNEQFF. CDR3 sequence (DNA): TGTGCCATCAGTGAGTCGGATAGCAATGAGCAGTTCTTC. V is TRBV10-3 and J is TRBJ2-1, with unresolved D. The CDR3 runs 13 residues. Germline V gene lookup returns CDR1 ENHRY and CDR2 SYGVKD. V was shortened by 0 bases and J by 6 bases, with 6 bases between the two germline ends.